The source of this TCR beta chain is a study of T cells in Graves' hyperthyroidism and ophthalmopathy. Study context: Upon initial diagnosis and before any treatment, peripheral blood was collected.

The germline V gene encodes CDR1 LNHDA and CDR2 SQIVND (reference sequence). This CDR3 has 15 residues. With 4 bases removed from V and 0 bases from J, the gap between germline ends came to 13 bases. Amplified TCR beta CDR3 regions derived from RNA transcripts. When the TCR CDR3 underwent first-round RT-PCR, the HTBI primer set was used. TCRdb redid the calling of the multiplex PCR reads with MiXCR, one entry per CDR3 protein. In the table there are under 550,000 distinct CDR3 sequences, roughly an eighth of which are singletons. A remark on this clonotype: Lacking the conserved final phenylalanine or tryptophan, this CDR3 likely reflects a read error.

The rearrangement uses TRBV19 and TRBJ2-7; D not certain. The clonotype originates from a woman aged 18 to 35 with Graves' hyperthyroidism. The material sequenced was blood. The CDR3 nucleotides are TGTGCCAGTAGTAAAGGACGGCTGAGCTCCTACGAGCAGTACCTC. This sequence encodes CASSKGRLSSYEQYL.